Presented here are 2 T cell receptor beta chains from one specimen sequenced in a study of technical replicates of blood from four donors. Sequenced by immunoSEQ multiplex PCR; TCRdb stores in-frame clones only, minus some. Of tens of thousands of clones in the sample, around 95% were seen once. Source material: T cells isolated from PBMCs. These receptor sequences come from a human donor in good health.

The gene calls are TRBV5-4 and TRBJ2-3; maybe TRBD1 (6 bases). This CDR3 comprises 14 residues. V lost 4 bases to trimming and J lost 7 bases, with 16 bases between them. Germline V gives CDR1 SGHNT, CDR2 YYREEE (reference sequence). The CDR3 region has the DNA TGTGCCAGCAGCCCTAAGCTCGGGGACAATACGCAGTATTTT. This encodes CASSPKLGDNTQYF.

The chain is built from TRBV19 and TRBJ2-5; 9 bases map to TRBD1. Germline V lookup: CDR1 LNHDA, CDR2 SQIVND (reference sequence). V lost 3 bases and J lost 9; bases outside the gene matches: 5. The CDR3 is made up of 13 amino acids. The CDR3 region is CASSIRTGVSQYF. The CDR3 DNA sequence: TGTGCCAGTAGTATTAGGACAGGGGTGTCCCAGTACTTC.